This T cell receptor (beta chain) is from a study of cytomegalovirus exposure and HLA in healthy donors. Study summary: Sequencing of 180 million or so T cells in an earlier analysis found 100 million to 140 million unique TCR beta sequences.

The PCR used 60 Vbeta and 13 Jbeta primers. Sequenced by immunoSEQ multiplex PCR; TCRdb stores in-frame clones only, minus some. This repertoire includes 35,000 to 50,000 clones. The V and J ends lost 6 bases and 3 bases respectively, with 12 bases between them. The CDR3 length is 13 residues. Germline V gene sequence: CDR1 SQVTM, CDR2 ANQGSEA. The TCR sequence derives from a male donor in good health and CMV-seronegative. Sequences were obtained from PBMCs. The genes are TRBV29-1 and TRBJ1-5; a weak D match, TRBD1 (6 bases). CDR3 sequence (DNA): TGCAGCGTACGCGGACAGAACAATCAGCCCCAGCATTTT. This sequence encodes CSVRGQNNQPQHF.